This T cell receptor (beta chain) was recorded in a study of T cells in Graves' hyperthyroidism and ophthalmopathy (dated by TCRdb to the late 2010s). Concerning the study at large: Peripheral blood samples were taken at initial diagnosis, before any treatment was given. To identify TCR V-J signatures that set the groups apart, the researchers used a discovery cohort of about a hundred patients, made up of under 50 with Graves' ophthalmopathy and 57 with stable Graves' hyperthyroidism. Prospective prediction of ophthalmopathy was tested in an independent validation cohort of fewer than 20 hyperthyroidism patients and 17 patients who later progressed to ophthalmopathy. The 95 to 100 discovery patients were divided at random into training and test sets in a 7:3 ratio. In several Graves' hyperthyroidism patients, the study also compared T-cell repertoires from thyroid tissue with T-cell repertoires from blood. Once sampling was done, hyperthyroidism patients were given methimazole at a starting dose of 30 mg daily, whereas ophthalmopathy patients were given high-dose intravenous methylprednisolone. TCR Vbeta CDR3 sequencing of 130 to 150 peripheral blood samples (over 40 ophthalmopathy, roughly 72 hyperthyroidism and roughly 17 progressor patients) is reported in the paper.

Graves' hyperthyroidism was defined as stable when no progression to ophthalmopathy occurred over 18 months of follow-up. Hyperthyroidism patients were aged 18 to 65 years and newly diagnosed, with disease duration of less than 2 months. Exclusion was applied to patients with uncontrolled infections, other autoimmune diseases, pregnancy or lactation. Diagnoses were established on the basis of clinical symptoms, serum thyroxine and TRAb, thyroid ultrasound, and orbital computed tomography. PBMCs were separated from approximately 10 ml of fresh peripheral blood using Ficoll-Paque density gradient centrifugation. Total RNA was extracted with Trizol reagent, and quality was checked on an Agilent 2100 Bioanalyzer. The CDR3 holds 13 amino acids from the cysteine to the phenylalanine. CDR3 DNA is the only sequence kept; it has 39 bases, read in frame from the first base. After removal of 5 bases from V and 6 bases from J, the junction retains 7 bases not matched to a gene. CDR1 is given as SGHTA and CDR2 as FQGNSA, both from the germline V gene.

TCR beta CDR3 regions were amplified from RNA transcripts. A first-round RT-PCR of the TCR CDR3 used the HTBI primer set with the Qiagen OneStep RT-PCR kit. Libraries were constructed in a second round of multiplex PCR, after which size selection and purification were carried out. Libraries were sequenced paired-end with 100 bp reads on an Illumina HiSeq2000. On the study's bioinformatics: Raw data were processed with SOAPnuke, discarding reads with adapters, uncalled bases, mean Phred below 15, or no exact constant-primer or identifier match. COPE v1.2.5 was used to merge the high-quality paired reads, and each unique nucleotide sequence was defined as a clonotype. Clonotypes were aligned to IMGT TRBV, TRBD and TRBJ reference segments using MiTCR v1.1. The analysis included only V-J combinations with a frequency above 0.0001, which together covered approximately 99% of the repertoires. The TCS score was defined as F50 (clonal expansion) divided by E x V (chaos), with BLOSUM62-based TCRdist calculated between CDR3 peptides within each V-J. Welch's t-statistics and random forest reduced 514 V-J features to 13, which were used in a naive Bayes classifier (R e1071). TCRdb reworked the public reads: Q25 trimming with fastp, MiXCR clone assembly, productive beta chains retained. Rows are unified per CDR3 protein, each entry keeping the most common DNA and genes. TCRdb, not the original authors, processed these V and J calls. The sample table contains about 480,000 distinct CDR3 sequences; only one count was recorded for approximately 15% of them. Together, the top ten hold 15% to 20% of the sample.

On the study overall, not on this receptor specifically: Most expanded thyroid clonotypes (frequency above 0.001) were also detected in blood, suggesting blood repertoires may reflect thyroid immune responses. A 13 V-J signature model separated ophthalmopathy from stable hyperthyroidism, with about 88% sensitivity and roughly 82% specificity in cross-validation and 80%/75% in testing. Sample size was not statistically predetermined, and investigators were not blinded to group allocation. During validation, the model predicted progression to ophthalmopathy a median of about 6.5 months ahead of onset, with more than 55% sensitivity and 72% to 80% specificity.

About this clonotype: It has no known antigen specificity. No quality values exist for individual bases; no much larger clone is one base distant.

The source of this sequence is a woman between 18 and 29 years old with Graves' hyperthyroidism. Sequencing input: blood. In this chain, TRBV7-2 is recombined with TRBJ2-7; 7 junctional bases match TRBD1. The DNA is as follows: TGTGCCAGCAGCCCAACAGGGGTAAGCGAGCAGTACTTC. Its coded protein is CASSPTGVSEQYF.